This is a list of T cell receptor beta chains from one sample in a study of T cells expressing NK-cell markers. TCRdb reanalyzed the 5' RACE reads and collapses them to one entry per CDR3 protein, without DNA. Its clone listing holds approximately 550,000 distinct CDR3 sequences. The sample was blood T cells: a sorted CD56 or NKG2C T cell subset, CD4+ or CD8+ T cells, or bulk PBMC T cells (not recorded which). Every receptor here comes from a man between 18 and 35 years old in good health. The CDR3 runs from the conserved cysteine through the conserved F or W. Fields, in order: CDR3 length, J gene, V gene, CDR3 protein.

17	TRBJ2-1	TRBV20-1	CSASAGLAGVGYNEQFF
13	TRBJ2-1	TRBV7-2	CASSSQGYNEQFF
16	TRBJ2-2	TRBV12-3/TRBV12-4	CASSPGGMVWTGELFF
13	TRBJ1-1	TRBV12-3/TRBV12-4	CASTWARNTEAFF
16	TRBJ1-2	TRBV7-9	CASSLDHPGLDYGYTF
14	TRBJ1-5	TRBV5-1	CASRKTGEDQPQHF
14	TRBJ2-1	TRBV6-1	CASSPGGIQNEQFF
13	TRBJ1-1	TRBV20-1	CSARAEVAGRGFF
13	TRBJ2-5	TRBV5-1	CASSLAVEGSQYF
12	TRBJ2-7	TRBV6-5	CASRQGEYEQYF
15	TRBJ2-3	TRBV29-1	CSVDGGSPGTDTQYF
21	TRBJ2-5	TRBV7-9	CASSFGSWVPRGRENEETQYF
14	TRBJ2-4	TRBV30	CAWSLRGVKNIQYF
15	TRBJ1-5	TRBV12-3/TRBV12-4	CASSADRGVNQPQHF
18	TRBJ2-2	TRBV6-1	CASRTGLAGGGDTGELFF
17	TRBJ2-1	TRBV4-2	CASSQDPTSGTYNEQFF
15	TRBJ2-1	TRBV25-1	CASSLSGRVYNEQFF
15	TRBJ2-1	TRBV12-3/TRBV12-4	CASSLGQGTGNEQFF
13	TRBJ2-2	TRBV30	CAWTDRGAGELFF
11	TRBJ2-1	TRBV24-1	CATSRDSKQFF
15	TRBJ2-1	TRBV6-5	CASSFGLAGNNEQFF
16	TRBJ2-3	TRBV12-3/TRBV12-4	CASSSPGLHPTDTQYF
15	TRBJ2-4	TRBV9	CASSVAGGPKNIQYF
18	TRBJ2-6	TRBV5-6	CASSLGSFFPSGANVLTF
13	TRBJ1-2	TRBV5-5	CASSATGDYGYTF
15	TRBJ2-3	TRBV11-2	CASSSQRSSTDTQYF
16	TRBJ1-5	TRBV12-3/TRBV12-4	CASSSGLQGKKQPQHF